This TCR beta chain is drawn from a study of siplizumab effects on memory and regulatory T cells (dated by TCRdb to between 2018 and 2020). Background on the whole study: The study examined how the anti-CD2 antibody siplizumab affects alloreactive T-cell subsets in allogeneic mixed lymphocyte reactions built from human PBMCs.

This clone occurred once. This clone's antigen is unknown. There are no base qualities to consult, and no much larger clone falls within one base. Sorted unstimulated T cells and proliferating T cells recovered from mixed lymphocyte reactions were subjected to TCRbeta CDR3 sequencing. Fresh whole blood from approximately ten HLA-typed healthy donors was used to isolate PBMCs. To map where alloreactive clones came from, unstimulated CD4+ regulatory T cells were FACS-sorted. V is reduced by 6 bases and J by 11 bases, leaving a spacing of 10 bases between them. The CDR3 covers 10 residues, taking in both the cysteine and the phenylalanine. The entry retains the CDR3 DNA only, 30 bases that are in frame from base 1. From the germline V gene, CDR1 is MNHEY and CDR2 is SVGAGI. Receptor libraries were prepared by the immunoSEQ multiplex PCR assay. The deep sequencing platform assayed approximately 10^5 TCR templates per sample. Genomic DNA extracted from sorted T cells was used for TCRbeta CDR3 sequencing. Processing in the source paper ran as follows. The R programming language was used for the clonal analysis of the TCRbeta CDR3 data. Alloreactive CD4+ and CD8+ clones were identified by comparing unstimulated samples to CFSE-low samples taken after the reaction. Regulatory or non-regulatory origin was assigned to alloreactive CD4+ clones by matching of sequences to sorted unstimulated Treg and non-Treg repertoires. Drawn from immuneACCESS, this table holds only the in-frame rearrangements with V and J called that TCRdb kept. Clones are partly lost; checked studies trace under half to an unresolved V gene and leave the rest unexplained. V and J calls and clone size are copied from that table; D and trimming were computed from the DNA. This sample holds fewer than 85,000 clones; approximately 86% were observed only once. The top ten clonotypes cover roughly 1.4% of the sample.

The research as a whole found: Roughly 75-97% of proliferating CD4+ or CD8+ clones could not be assigned a naive or memory phenotype. Sequences below about 10^-5 frequency were poorly captured, so only a minor fraction of alloreactive clones could be mapped to unstimulated subsets. Compared with memory T cells, unstimulated naive T cells appeared more diverse, and naive cells seemed to make a substantial contribution to the alloresponse. Whether proliferating Tregs from siplizumab cultures actually had suppressive function was not functionally confirmed. Of the alloreactive CD4+ clones that could be mapped, the Treg-derived share averaged almost 70% with siplizumab compared with 25% to 30% in control reactions. Siplizumab significantly lowered the cumulative frequency of alloreactive sequences that could be traced to unstimulated CD4+ memory T cells.

Rearrangement joined TRBV6-5 to TRBJ1-1, with no D gene named confidently. The sequencing sample was made of Tregs sorted from blood. The origin of this receptor is a human donor in good health. The base sequence is TGTGCCAGCAGCCGTCTAGGGGCTTTCTTT. It codes for CASSRLGAFF.